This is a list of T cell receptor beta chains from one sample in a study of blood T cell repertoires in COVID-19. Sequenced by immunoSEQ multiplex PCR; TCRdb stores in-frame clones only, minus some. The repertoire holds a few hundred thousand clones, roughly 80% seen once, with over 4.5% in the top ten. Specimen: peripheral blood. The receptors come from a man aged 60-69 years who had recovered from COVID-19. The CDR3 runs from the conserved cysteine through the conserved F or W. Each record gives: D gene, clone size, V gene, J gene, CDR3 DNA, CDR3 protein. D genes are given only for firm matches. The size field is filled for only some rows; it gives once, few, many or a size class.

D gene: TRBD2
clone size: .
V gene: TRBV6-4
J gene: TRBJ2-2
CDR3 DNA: TGTGCCAGCAGTGGACTAGCGGGGAGCACCGGGGAGCTGTTTTTT
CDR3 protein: CASSGLAGSTGELFF

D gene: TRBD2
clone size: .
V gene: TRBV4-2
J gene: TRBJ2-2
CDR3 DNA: TGTGCCAGCAGCCAGAGAAGCGGGGGGGCCGGAACCGGGGAGCTGTTTTTT
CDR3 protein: CASSQRSGGAGTGELFF

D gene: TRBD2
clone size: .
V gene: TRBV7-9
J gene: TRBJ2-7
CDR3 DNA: TGTGCCAGCAGCTTATTTCCGGGGGGGAGCTCCTACGAGCAGTACTTC
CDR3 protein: CASSLFPGGSSYEQYF

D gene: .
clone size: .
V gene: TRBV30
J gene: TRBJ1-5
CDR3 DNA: TGTGCCTGGAGTAGGCAGGACAATCAGCCCCAGCATTTT
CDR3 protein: CAWSRQDNQPQHF

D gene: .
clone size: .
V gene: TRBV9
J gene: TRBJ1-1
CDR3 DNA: TGTGCCAGCAGCCCAGTTATGAACACTGAAGCTTTCTTT
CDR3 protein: CASSPVMNTEAFF

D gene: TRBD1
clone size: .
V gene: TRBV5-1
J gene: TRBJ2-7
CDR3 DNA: TGCGCCAGCACCCCAAGGACAGGAATGGCGAGAGAGCAGTACTTC
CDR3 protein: CASTPRTGMAREQYF

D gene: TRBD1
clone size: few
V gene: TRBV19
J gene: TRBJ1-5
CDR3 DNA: TGTGCCAGTAGTATTCCAGGGGGCGTTCAGCCCCAGCATTTT
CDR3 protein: CASSIPGGVQPQHF

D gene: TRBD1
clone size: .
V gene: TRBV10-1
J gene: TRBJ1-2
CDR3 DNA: TGCGCCAGCAGACGGGACAGGGAGGGATATGGCTACACCTTC
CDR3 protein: CASRRDREGYGYTF

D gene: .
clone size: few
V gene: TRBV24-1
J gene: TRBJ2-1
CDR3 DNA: TGTGCCACCAGTGCCGGACAGACCTACAATGAGCAGTTCTTC
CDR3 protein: CATSAGQTYNEQFF

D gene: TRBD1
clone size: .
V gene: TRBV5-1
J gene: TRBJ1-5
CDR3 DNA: TGCGCCAGCAGCTGGGGGCCCGGGACAGGGGGCTTGAGCAATCAGCCCCAGCATTTT
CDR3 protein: CASSWGPGTGGLSNQPQHF

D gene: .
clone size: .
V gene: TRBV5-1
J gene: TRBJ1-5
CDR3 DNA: TGCGCCAGCAGCTTGGCGGCGGGGGCCAATCAGCCCCAGCATTTT
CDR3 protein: CASSLAAGANQPQHF

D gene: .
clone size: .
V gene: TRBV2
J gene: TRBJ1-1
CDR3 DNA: TGTGCCAGCAGTGCAGGAGGCACTGAAGCTTTCTTT
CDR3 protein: CASSAGGTEAFF

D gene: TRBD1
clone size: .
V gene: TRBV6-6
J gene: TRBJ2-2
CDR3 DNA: TGTGCCAGCGGTCGGACAGGCGTTACCGGGGAGCTGTTTTTT
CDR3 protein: CASGRTGVTGELFF

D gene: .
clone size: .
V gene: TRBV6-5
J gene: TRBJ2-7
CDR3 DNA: TGTGCCAGCAGGCCCCAGGGCGTCTCCTACGAGCAGTACTTC
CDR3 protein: CASRPQGVSYEQYF

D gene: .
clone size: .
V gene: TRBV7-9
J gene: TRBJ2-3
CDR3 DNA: TGTGCCAGCAGCTTAGGGACTGCGGGATCGGATACGCAGTATTTT
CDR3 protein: CASSLGTAGSDTQYF

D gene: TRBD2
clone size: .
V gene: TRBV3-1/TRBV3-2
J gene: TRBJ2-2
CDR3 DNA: TGTGCCAGCAGCGCCCTCCTAGCGGGGGTGAACACCGGGGAGCTGTTTTTT
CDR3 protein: CASSALLAGVNTGELFF

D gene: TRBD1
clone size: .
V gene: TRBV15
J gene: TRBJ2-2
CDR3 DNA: TGTGCCACCAGCAGAAGCTTCAGGGGGCAAGGCGGGGAGCTGTTTTTT
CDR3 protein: CATSRSFRGQGGELFF

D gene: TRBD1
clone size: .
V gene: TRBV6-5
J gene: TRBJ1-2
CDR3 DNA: TGTGCCAGCCGGGACAGGGTAACTAACTATGGCTACACCTTC
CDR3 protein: CASRDRVTNYGYTF

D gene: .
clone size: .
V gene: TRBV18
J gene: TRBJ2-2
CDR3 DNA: TGTGCCAGCTCATCAGACACCGGGGAGCTGTTTTTT
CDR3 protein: CASSSDTGELFF

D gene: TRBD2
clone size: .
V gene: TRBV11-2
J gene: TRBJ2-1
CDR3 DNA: TGTGCCAGCAGCATGACTAGCGCCTCCTACAATGAGCAGTTCTTC
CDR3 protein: CASSMTSASYNEQFF

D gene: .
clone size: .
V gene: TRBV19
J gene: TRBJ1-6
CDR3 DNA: TGTGCCAGTAGTGGAGAACAGGGAACTAATTCACCCCTCCACTTT
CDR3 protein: CASSGEQGTNSPLHF

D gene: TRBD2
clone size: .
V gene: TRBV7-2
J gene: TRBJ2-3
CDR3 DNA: TGTGCCAGCAGCTTAGTAGGGACTAGCGGGGGGGCAACAGATACGCAGTATTTT
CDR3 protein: CASSLVGTSGGATDTQYF

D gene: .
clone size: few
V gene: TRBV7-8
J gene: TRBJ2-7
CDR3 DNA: TGTGCCAGCAGCGTGTCAGGCTACGAGCAGTACTTC
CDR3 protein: CASSVSGYEQYF

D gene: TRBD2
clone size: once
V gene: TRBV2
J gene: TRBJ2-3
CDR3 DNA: TGTGCCAGCAGTGCACGGGGCGGGAGGGGCACAGATACGCAGTATTTT
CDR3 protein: CASSARGGRGTDTQYF

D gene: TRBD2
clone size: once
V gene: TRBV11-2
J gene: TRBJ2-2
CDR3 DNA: TGTGCCAGCAGCTCCTTAGCGGGAGGGCGTGGCGGGGAGCTGTTTTTT
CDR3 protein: CASSSLAGGRGGELFF

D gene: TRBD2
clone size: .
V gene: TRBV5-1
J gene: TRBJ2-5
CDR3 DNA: TGCGCCAGCAGCGAACACCCCAGCGGGAGTGGCGAGACCCAGTACTTC
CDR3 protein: CASSEHPSGSGETQYF

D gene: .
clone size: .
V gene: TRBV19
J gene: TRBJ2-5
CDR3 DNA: TGTGCCAGTAGTATGTACCCGGGGTACCAAGAGACCCAGTACTTC
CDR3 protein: CASSMYPGYQETQYF

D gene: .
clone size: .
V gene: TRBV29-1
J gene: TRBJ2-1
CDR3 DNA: TGCAGCGCCGTGCGTAGCGTCCCCACTACTGGGGAGCAGTTCTTC
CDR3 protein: CSAVRSVPTTGEQFF

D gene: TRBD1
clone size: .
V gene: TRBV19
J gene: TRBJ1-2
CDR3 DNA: TGTGCCAGTAGTAGCCGGGACAGGGGGGACTATGGCTACACCTTC
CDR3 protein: CASSSRDRGDYGYTF

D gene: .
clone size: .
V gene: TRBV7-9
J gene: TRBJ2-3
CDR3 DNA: TGTGCCAGCAGCTTACAGGGCGTGGATACGCAGTATTTT
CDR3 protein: CASSLQGVDTQYF

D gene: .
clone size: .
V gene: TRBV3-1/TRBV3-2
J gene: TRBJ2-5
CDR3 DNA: TGTGCCAGCAGCCAAGATTCCGGTCTCCAAGAGACCCAGTACTTC
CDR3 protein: CASSQDSGLQETQYF

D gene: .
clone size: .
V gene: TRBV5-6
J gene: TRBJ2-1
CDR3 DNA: TGTGCCAGCAGCTTGGCCCACGAATGGGCGACCGCTTCCTACAATGAGCAGTTCTTC
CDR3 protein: CASSLAHEWATASYNEQFF

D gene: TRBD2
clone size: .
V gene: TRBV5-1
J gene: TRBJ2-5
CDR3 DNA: TGCGCCAGCAGCATGGGACTAGCGGCTATTTACGAGACCCAGTACTTC
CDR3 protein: CASSMGLAAIYETQYF

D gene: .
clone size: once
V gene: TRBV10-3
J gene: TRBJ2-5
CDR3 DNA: TGTGCCATCAGTGACAGAAAAGAGACCCAGTACTTC
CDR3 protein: CAISDRKETQYF

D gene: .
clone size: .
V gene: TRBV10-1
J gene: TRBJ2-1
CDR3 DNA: TGCGCCAGCAGTGACACCGGGAGATTCTCCTACAATGAGCAGTTCTTC
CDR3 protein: CASSDTGRFSYNEQFF

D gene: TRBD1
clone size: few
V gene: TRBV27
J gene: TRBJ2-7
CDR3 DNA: TGTGCCAGCAGTATCCGGGACAGGGGACGGGTCGAGCAGTACTTC
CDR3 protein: CASSIRDRGRVEQYF

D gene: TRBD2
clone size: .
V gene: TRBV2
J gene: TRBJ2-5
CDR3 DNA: TGTGCCAGCAGTTTTCTAGCGGGGGGCTTAGGAGAGACCCAGTACTTC
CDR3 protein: CASSFLAGGLGETQYF

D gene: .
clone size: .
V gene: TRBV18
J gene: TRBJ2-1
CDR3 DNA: TGTGCCAGCTCCGACAAACTTCCCGAGCAGTTCTTC
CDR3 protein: CASSDKLPEQFF

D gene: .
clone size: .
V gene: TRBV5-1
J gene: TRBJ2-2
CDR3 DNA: TGCGCCAGCAGCCCCACTTCTGGTAGCACCGGGGAGCTGTTTTTT
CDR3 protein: CASSPTSGSTGELFF

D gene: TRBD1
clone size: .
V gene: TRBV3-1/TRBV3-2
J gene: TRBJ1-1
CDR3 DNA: TGTGCCAGCAGCCGAAAACAGGGGATAAACACTGAAGCTTTCTTT
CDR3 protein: CASSRKQGINTEAFF

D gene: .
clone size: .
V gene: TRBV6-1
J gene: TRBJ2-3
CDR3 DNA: TGTGCCAGCAGTGAGGTCCAGAACCGCCCAGATACGCAGTATTTT
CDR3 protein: CASSEVQNRPDTQYF

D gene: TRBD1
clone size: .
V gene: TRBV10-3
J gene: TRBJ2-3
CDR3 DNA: TGTGCCATCAGACCCGGGACAGGGGTTGCAGATACGCAGTATTTT
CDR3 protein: CAIRPGTGVADTQYF

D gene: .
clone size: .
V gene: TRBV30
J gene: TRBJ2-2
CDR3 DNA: TGTGCCGGGGGGACTTTCCTCAACACCGGGGAGCTGTTTTTT
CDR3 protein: CAGGTFLNTGELFF

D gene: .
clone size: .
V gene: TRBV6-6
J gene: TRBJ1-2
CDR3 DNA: TGTGCCAGCAGCTTAAACAGGGAGGGCTATGGCTACACCTTC
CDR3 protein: CASSLNREGYGYTF

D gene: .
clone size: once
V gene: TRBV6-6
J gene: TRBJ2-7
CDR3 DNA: TGTGCCAGCAGTTACTCGGCAGGTACCTACGAGCAGTACTTC
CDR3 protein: CASSYSAGTYEQYF

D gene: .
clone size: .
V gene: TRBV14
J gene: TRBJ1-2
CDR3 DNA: TGTGCCAGCAGCCGAAGGGGAGGTCCGGGCTATGGCTACACCTTC
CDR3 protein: CASSRRGGPGYGYTF

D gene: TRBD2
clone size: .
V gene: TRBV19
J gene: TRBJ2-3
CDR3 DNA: TGTGCCAGTAGTATAGGGACTAGAGGGGATACGCAGTATTTT
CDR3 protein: CASSIGTRGDTQYF

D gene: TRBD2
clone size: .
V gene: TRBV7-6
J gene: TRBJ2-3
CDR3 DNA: TGTGCCAGCAGCTTAGGGACTAGCGGGCCTACTAGCACAGATACGCAGTATTTT
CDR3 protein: CASSLGTSGPTSTDTQYF